This passage covers 32 T cell receptor beta chains from one sample sequenced in a study of control samples from healthy donors and cancer patients. Only in-frame clones appear in the TCRdb table, and some are missing; sequencing was by immunoSEQ multiplex PCR. The sample holds tens of thousands of clones, roughly nine tenths seen once. The sample comprised blood. The receptors here all came from a woman between 50 and 59 years old in good health.

J is TRBJ1-1 and V is TRBV5-1; 7 nucleotides match TRBD1. In germline, CDR1 is SGHRS, CDR2 YFSETQ. J was trimmed by 0 bases and V by 1 base; bases with no gene match: 3. The CDR3 is 15 amino acids. CDR3 DNA sequence: TGCGCCAGCAGCTTGACAGGGGCCTTGAACACTGAAGCTTTCTTT. Protein sequence: CASSLTGALNTEAFF.

The chain has TRBV28 and TRBJ2-1, with TRBD2 identical over 7 bases. Germline trimming cut 6 bases from V and 5 bases from J; bases unmatched to any gene: 10. The germline V gene encodes CDR1 MDHEN and CDR2 SYDVKM. This CDR3 contains 15 residues. The CDR3 DNA follows: TGTGCCAGCAGCCCCATGACGGGAGGAAACAATGAGCAGTTCTTC. It specifies CASSPMTGGNNEQFF.

The chain combines TRBV6-5 with TRBJ1-4, with no clear D. Germline V gene lookup returns CDR1 MNHEY and CDR2 SVGAGI. The CDR3 has 13 residues. Trimming took off 8 bases at V and 8 bases at J, with 15 bases between the two ends. The CDR3 DNA is TGTGCCAGCGGGCGGGGTGTTGGGGAAAAACTGTTTTTT. Amino acid sequence: CASGRGVGEKLFF.

CDR3 sequence: CASSRAGPNYGYTF. The DNA for the CDR3 is TGTGCCAGCAGCCGAGCAGGGCCTAACTATGGCTACACCTTC. V gene TRBV3-1 (or the pseudogene TRBV3-2) combines with J gene TRBJ1-2; D possibly corresponds to TRBD1 (5 bases). The CDR3 has 14 amino acids. Deletions cut 4 bases from V and 0 bases from J, with 9 bases between. Germline lookup yields CDR1 LGHDT and CDR2 YNNKEL (reference sequence).

This clone has only one observation. The rearrangement links TRBV12-3 or TRBV12-4 to TRBJ2-5; D is perhaps TRBD1 or TRBD2 (6 bases each). The CDR3 runs 13 residues. V lost 4 bases to trimming and J lost 5 bases, with 11 bases between them. CDR3 in amino acids: CASSSGAGETQYF. The CDR3 DNA follows: TGTGCCAGCAGTTCAGGGGCGGGGGAGACCCAGTACTTC.

V and J are TRBV24-1 and TRBJ2-1; TRBD2 matches at 7 bases. CDR1 and CDR2 (germline): KGHDR, SFDVKD. With V trimmed by 7 bases and J by 2 bases, 4 bases remained unmatched. The CDR3 covers 14 residues. The chain's CDR3 is CATRGEGPYNEQFF. The DNA of the CDR3 is TGTGCCACCAGGGGGGAGGGCCCCTACAATGAGCAGTTCTTC.

The rearrangement links TRBV15 to TRBJ1-2; TRBD1 might be the D (6 bases). Trimming stripped 0 bases from V and 8 bases from J, with 13 bases between. CDR1 is LNHNV and CDR2 is YYDKDF in the germline V gene (reference sequence). CDR3 length: 14 amino acids. The CDR3 loop is CATSRDGGTPGYTF. The CDR3 DNA sequence: TGTGCCACCAGCAGAGATGGGGGGACACCAGGCTACACCTTC. The full variable domain, with the rest looked up from reference TRBV15 and TRBJ1-2, is DAMVIQNPRYQVTQFGKPVTLSCSQTLNHNVMYWYQQKSSQAPKLLFHYYDKDFNNEADTPDNFQSRRPNTSFCFLDIRSPGLGDTAMYLCATSRDGGTPGYTFGSGTRLTVV.

This sequence joins TRBV6-2 or TRBV6-3 and TRBJ2-7, with a possible D match to TRBD2 (6 bases). CDR1 is MNHEY and CDR2 is SVGEGT in the germline V gene. V dropped 2 bases and J dropped 1 base, with 9 bases sitting between them. The CDR3 totals 14 residues. CDR3 sequence reads: CASSYKSGSYEQYF. The CDR3 coding sequence is TGTGCCAGCAGTTACAAAAGCGGGTCCTACGAGCAGTACTTC.

The gene calls are TRBV28 and TRBJ2-3; no firm D call. The CDR3 is 16 amino acids. V lost 5 bases and J lost 2, with 17 bases in between. Germline lookup yields CDR1 MDHEN and CDR2 SYDVKM. The CDR3 nucleotides read TGTGCCAGCAGTCTCATTACCCTTTCGTCCACAGATACGCAGTATTTT. This translates into CASSLITLSSTDTQYF.

This clone appeared a few times. The V gene is TRBV2, the J gene TRBJ1-5, with 7 bases identical to TRBD1. The V and J ends lost 5 bases and 3 bases, in that order; junction bases with no gene match: 4. Per germline, CDR1 SNHLY and CDR2 FYNNEI. The CDR3 runs to 14 residues. CDR3 sequence reads: CASSNRGYNQPQHF. CDR3 DNA sequence: TGTGCCAGCAGTAACAGGGGATACAATCAGCCCCAGCATTTT.

The rearrangement uses TRBV6-2 or TRBV6-3 and TRBJ1-2; D is perhaps TRBD1 (5 bases). Trimming stripped 5 bases from V and 5 bases from J, with 9 bases between. The CDR3 has 12 residues. Per germline, CDR1 MNHEY and CDR2 SVGEGT. CDR3: CASSEEGYGYTF. Here the CDR3 DNA reads TGTGCCAGCAGTGAGGAGGGGTATGGCTACACCTTC.

V gene TRBV6-2 or TRBV6-3 combines with J gene TRBJ2-1, with D maybe TRBD2 (5 bases). Germline values: CDR1 MNHEY, CDR2 SVGEGT. V was cut by 5 bases and J by 2 bases, with 19 bases left in between. This CDR3 spans 17 amino acids. In DNA, the CDR3 is TGTGCCAGCAGTCGCGGCGGACTGGAAGGCCCCTACAATGAGCAGTTCTTC. It specifies CASSRGGLEGPYNEQFF.

The genes are TRBV12-3 or TRBV12-4 and TRBJ2-5; D gene unclear. The CDR3 is made up of 13 amino acids. Between the trimmed V and J ends, which lost 5 bases and 3 bases, there was a span of 10 bases. CDR3 region: CASSVAVEETQYF. The DNA for the CDR3 is TGTGCCAGCAGTGTTGCCGTCGAAGAGACCCAGTACTTC.

The rearrangement uses TRBV14 and TRBJ1-1, with D unresolved. V was cut by 5 bases and J by 2 bases, with 15 bases left in between. This CDR3 is built from 15 residues. Germline loops: CDR1 SGHDN, CDR2 FVKESK. For the CDR3, the DNA is TGTGCCAGCAGCTGGGCGGGGTCAACTAACACTGAAGCTTTCTTT. It specifies CASSWAGSTNTEAFF.

The V gene is TRBV10-3, the J gene TRBJ1-3, with 8 bases that match TRBD1. Germline V CDR1 and CDR2: ENHRY, SYGVKD. The trim removed 4 bases at V and 1 base at J, leaving 6 bases unmatched. The CDR3 is made up of 16 amino acids. This CDR3 reads CAISVGGQGSGNTIYF. The CDR3 DNA is TGTGCCATCAGTGTCGGAGGACAGGGTTCTGGAAACACCATATATTTT.

The chain uses TRBV10-1 and TRBJ2-2, with D possibly being TRBD1 or TRBD2 (5 bases each). Germline CDR1 reads WNHNN; CDR2 reads SYGVQD (reference sequence). V lost 6 bases, J lost 1 base, and 15 bases lay in between. The CDR3 is 16 residues long. CDR3 amino acids: CASRDRLGENTGELFF. The CDR3 bases are TGCGCCAGCAGGGATAGACTGGGGGAGAACACCGGGGAGCTGTTTTTT.

The V call is TRBV5-1, the J call TRBJ2-1; 7 nucleotides match TRBD2. CDR3 length equals 14 residues. V shed 2 bases, J shed 8 bases, and the junction held 7 bases outside the gene matches. Germline V gene data show CDR1 as SGHRS and CDR2 as YFSETQ. CDR3 DNA sequence: TGCGCCAGCAGCTTAGTGACTAGCTCCGATGAGCAGTTCTTC. Its translation: CASSLVTSSDEQFF.

This chain uses TRBV28 with TRBJ2-4; 8 bases agree with TRBD2. With V trimmed by 2 bases and J by 9 bases, 12 bases remained unmatched. The CDR3 loop spans 16 amino acids. Germline CDR1 MDHEN, CDR2 SYDVKM. The CDR3 DNA reads as TGTGCCAGCAGTTTAGCCGGGAGGGGTGAAAGGAGCATTCAGTACTTC. Its translation is CASSLAGRGERSIQYF.

J is TRBJ2-7 and V is TRBV19; 7 nucleotides line up with TRBD2. CDR1 and CDR2 from the germline V gene are LNHDA and SQIVND (reference sequence). J gave up 1 base and V 5 bases, and 8 bases lay outside the gene matches. This CDR3 comprises 15 residues. The CDR3 region has the DNA TGTGCCAGTAGTCTGGGCGCTAGCGGATCCTACGAGCAGTACTTC. Its protein is CASSLGASGSYEQYF.

This clone was counted a single time. The chain combines TRBV19 with TRBJ2-7; maybe TRBD1 (6 bases). The germline V and J ends were trimmed by 11 bases and 6 bases, with 17 bases remaining between them. The CDR3 runs to 12 residues. The germline V gene encodes CDR1 LNHDA and CDR2 SQIVND (reference sequence). DNA of the CDR3: TGTGCCTCCAGGGGCGGGTTTGGCGAGCAGTACTTC. Amino acids: CASRGGFGEQYF.

The V and J genes are TRBV3-1 (or the pseudogene TRBV3-2) and TRBJ1-2; 9 bases fit TRBD1. The CDR3 is 12 residues long. V shed 4 bases and J 11 bases; nucleotides not matched to a gene: 5. Per germline, CDR1 LGHDT and CDR2 YNNKEL (reference sequence). This CDR3 reads CASSPGQGRYTF. The CDR3 DNA is TGTGCCAGCAGCCCGGGACAGGGACGTTACACCTTC.

This clone was seen once. This chain joins TRBV14 and TRBJ2-7, with TRBD2 as a possible D gene (6 bases). The CDR3 spans 14 residues. Germline CDR1 reads SGHDN; CDR2 reads FVKESK. The V gene lost 3 bases and the J gene lost 5 bases, with 14 bases spanning the gap. CDR3 in DNA: TGTGCCAGCAGCCATCGGAGGGGCGAGGACGAGCAGTACTTC. It specifies CASSHRRGEDEQYF.

This rearrangement joins TRBV4-1 to TRBJ1-5; TRBD1 might be the D (5 bases). V lost 0 bases and J 4 bases, leaving 13 bases between the germline ends. Germline V gene data show CDR1 as MGHRA and CDR2 as YSYEKL. This CDR3 has 16 amino acids. The CDR3 sequence is CASSQDGGSLNQPQHF. The CDR3 bases are TGCGCCAGCAGCCAAGATGGGGGGTCCCTAAATCAGCCCCAGCATTTT.

A few counts support this clone. The chain employs TRBV12-3 or TRBV12-4 and TRBJ1-5, with D possibly being TRBD1 (5 bases). Between the trimmed V and J ends, which lost 3 bases and 7 bases, there was a span of 10 bases. This CDR3 spans 13 amino acids. The CDR3 bases are TGTGCCAGCAGTTTCTCAGGGATGCAGCCCCAGCATTTT. The encoded protein is CASSFSGMQPQHF.

The rearrangement joins TRBV5-1 to TRBJ2-7; TRBD2 matches 9 bases. J was trimmed by 10 bases and V by 4 bases; bases with no gene match: 15. Germline V gives CDR1 SGHRS, CDR2 YFSETQ. The CDR3 is 15 residues long. The CDR3 DNA reads as TGCGCCAGCAGCGGGACTTTAGCGGGAGAAGGGGCCCAGTACTTC. This sequence encodes CASSGTLAGEGAQYF.

The chain's CDR3 is CASDRGGTGELFF. The CDR3 DNA is TGTGCCAGCGACAGGGGAGGCACCGGGGAGCTGTTTTTT. The chain uses TRBV19 and TRBJ2-2; TRBD1 matches at 8 bases. V lost 9 bases, J lost 4 bases, and 4 bases stayed unmatched. Germline V lookup: CDR1 LNHDA, CDR2 SQIVND (reference sequence). The CDR3 is 13 amino acids.

This chain connects TRBV13 to TRBJ2-3; the match to TRBD2 covers 7 bases. This CDR3 has 14 amino acids. With 5 bases clipped from V and 2 bases from J, the junction kept 4 bases outside the gene matches. Germline V gene lookup returns CDR1 PRHDT and CDR2 FYEKMQ (reference sequence). CDR3 loop: CASSPLAATDTQYF. In nucleotides, the CDR3 is TGTGCCAGCAGCCCGCTAGCGGCCACAGATACGCAGTATTTT.

The genes are TRBV10-3 and TRBJ1-4, with D unclear. V gave up 0 bases and J gave up 7 bases, with 12 bases separating them. From germline, CDR1 is ENHRY and CDR2 SYGVKD. The CDR3 is 15 amino acids. CDR3 DNA sequence: TGTGCCATCAGTGAGTCCGAGTCACGAGGTGAAAAACTGTTTTTT. This translates into CAISESESRGEKLFF.

This clone was detected only a few times. The V and J genes are TRBV28 and TRBJ1-1, with D perhaps matching TRBD1 (5 bases). V was cut by 5 bases and J by 1 base, with 14 bases left in between. Germline V lookup: CDR1 MDHEN, CDR2 SYDVKM. This CDR3 is built from 15 residues. For the CDR3, the DNA is TGTGCCAGCAGTCTAGCGGGGGGAACGAACACTGAAGCTTTCTTT. The encoded protein is CASSLAGGTNTEAFF.

This chain links TRBV30 with TRBJ2-2, with 12 bases lining up with TRBD2. The CDR3 totals 15 residues. CDR1 and CDR2 from the germline V gene are GTSNPN and SVGIG (reference sequence). Trimming at V came to 6 bases and at J to 3 bases, leaving 5 bases not matched to a gene. CDR3 sequence reads: CACPGLAGHTGELFF. DNA of the CDR3: TGTGCCTGCCCAGGACTAGCGGGACACACCGGGGAGCTGTTTTTT.

The chain links TRBV2 to TRBJ2-6; D is undetermined. This CDR3 comprises 15 residues. Trimming stripped 2 bases from V and 0 bases from J, with 5 bases between. Germline CDR1 is SNHLY and CDR2 is FYNNEI. The CDR3 sequence: CASSESGSGANVLTF. The CDR3 DNA is TGTGCCAGCAGTGAAAGTGGCTCTGGGGCCAACGTCCTGACTTTC.

The chain employs TRBV28 and TRBJ2-2; 14 bases map to TRBD2. CDR1 and CDR2 from the germline V gene are MDHEN and SYDVKM. The CDR3 consists of 17 residues. Unmatched junction bases numbered 5, after V lost 5 bases and J lost 3 bases. In nucleotides, the CDR3 is TGTGCCAGCAGTCCACGGGGACTAGCGGGAGACACCGGGGAGCTGTTTTTT. It codes for CASSPRGLAGDTGELFF.